This T cell receptor beta chain derives from a study of T cells after yellow fever vaccination. Study results and caveats: The presence of abundant clonotypes contaminating from the bulk population was possible in FACS-sorted repertoires.

The germline V gene encodes CDR1 SQVTM and CDR2 ANQGSEA. V was pared by 7 bases and J by 3 bases, with 9 bases between. The CDR3 runs 11 residues. TCRdb re-called the 5' RACE reads through MiXCR, storing one row per CDR3 protein. The table records around 67,000 distinct CDR3 sequences, roughly 6.9% of them present only once. This clonotype was observed many times. Its antigen is still unknown. The sequence was obtained from a man aged 18 to 30 who received the YFV17D yellow fever vaccine. This rearrangement joins TRBV29-1 to TRBJ2-5; D possibly corresponds to TRBD2 (5 bases). The material sequenced was CD8+ T cells sorted from PBMCs, taken around 5 days after the first yellow fever vaccination. The CDR3: CSARRKETQYF. CDR3 DNA: TGCAGCGCCAGGAGGAAAGAGACCCAGTACTTC.